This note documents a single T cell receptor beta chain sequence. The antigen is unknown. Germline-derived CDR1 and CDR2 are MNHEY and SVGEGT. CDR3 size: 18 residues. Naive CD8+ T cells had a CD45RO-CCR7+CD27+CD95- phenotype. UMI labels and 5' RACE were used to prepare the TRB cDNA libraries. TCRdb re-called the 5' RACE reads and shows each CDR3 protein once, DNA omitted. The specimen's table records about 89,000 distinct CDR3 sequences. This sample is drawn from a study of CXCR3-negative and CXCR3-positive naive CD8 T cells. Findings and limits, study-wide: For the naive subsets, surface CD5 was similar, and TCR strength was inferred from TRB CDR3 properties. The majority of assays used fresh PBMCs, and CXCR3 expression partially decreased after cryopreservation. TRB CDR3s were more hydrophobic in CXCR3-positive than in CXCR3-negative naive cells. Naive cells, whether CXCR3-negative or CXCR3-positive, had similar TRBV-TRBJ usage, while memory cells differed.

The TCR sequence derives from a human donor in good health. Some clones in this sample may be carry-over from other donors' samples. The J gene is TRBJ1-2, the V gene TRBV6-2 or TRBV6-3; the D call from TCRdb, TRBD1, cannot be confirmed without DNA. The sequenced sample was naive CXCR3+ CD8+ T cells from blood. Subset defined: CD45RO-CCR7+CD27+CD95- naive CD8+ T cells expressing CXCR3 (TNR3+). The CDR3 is CASSYSFIVRTGEDGYTF.